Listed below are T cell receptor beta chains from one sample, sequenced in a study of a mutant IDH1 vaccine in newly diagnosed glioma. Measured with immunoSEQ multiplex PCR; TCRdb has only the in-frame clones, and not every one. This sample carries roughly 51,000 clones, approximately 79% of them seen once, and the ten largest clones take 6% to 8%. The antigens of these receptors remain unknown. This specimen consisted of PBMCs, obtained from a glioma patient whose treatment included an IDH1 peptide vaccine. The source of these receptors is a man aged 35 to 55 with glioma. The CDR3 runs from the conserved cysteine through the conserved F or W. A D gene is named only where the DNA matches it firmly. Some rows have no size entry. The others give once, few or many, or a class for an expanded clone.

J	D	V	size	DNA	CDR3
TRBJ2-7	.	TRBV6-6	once	TGTGCCAGCAGCCCCGACACTACCTACGAGCAGTACTTC	CASSPDTTYEQYF
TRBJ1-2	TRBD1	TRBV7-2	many	TGTGCCAGCATGGAGGGGCCAGGGGGCTATGGCTACACCTTC	CASMEGPGGYGYTF
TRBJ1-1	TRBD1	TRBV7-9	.	TGTGCCAGCAGCTCGATGGGACAGGCGGGGAACACTGAAGCTTTCTTT	CASSSMGQAGNTEAFF
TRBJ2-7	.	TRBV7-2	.	TGTGCCAGCAGCTCCCCCAAACAGGGTTACGAGCAGTACTTC	CASSSPKQGYEQYF
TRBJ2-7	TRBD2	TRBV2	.	TGTGCCAGCAGTGACGGGCGGCTAGCGGGAGCCTACGAGCAGTACTTC	CASSDGRLAGAYEQYF
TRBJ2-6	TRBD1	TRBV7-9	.	TGTGCCAGCAGCCGTGACAGGGGTAAGGCTGGGGCCAACGTCCTGACTTTC	CASSRDRGKAGANVLTF
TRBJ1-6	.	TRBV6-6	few	TGTGCCAGCAAGCCACCGAGCTCCTATAATTCACCCCTCCACTTT	CASKPPSSYNSPLHF
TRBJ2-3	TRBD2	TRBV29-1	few	TGCAGCGGGACTAGCGGGGGGGCGGCAGATACGCAGTATTTT	CSGTSGGAADTQYF
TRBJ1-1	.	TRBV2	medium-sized	TGTGCCAGCAGTGAAGGTCTGGGTGGATGGACTGAAGCTTTCTTT	CASSEGLGGWTEAFF
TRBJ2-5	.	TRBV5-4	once	TGTGCCAGCAGCTTGGGGAAAGAGACCCAGTACTTC	CASSLGKETQYF
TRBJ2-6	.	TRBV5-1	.	TGCGCCAGCAGCTTGGGAGGGGCTGCGGCCAACGTCCTGACTTTC	CASSLGGAAANVLTF
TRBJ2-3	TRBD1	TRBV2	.	TGTGCCAGCAGTCGGGACAGCCGACTGACTACGGAGGAGCAGTATTTT	CASSRDSRLTTEEQYF
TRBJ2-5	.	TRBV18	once	TGTGCCAGCTCACCACCAAGCGGCCAAGAGACCCAGTACTTC	CASSPPSGQETQYF
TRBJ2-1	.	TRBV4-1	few	TGCGCCAGCAGCCAACTAGCCAATGAGCAGTTCTTC	CASSQLANEQFF